The present entry profiles one TCR beta chain with its context. No antigen is known for it. The record originates from a study of radiotherapy plus CTLA-4 blockade in lung cancer. Study-wide results and limits: Among reported predictors of response, early blood T cell clone dynamics with interferon-beta performed best.

Generated by immunoSEQ multiplex PCR, the TCRdb table keeps only in-frame clones and is missing some. This sample has approximately 80,000 clones; 78% occur once, and the top ten carry 22%. The TCR originated in a human donor with non-small cell lung cancer whose response to radiotherapy plus ipilimumab could not be evaluated. Some clones in this sample may be carry-over from other donors' samples. The specimen comprised peripheral blood, sampled from a patient treated with radiotherapy plus ipilimumab.

CDR3 loop: CAISGGRGETGVLTF. For the CDR3, the DNA is TGTGCCATCAGTGGTGGCAGGGGCGAAACGGGCGTCCTGACTTTC. This chain connects TRBV10-3 to TRBJ2-6, with TRBD1 as a possible D gene (6 bases). Germline V gene data show CDR1 as ENHRY and CDR2 as SYGVKD. The CDR3 is 15 residues long. Trimming removed 4 bases from V and 12 bases from J, with 19 bases in between.